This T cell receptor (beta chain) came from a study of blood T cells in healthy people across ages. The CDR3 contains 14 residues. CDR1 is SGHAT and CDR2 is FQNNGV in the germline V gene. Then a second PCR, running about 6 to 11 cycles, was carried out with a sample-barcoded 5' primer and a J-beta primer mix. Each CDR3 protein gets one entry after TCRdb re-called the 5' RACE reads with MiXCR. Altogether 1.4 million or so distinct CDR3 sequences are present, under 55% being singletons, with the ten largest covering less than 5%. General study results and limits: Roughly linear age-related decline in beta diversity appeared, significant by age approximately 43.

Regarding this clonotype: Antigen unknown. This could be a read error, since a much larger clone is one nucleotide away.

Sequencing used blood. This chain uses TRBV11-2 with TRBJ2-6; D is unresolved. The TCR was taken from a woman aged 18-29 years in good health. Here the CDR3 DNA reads TGTGCCAGCAGCCCCAGCTCTTGGGCCAACGTCCTGACTTTC. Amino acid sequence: CASSPSSWANVLTF.